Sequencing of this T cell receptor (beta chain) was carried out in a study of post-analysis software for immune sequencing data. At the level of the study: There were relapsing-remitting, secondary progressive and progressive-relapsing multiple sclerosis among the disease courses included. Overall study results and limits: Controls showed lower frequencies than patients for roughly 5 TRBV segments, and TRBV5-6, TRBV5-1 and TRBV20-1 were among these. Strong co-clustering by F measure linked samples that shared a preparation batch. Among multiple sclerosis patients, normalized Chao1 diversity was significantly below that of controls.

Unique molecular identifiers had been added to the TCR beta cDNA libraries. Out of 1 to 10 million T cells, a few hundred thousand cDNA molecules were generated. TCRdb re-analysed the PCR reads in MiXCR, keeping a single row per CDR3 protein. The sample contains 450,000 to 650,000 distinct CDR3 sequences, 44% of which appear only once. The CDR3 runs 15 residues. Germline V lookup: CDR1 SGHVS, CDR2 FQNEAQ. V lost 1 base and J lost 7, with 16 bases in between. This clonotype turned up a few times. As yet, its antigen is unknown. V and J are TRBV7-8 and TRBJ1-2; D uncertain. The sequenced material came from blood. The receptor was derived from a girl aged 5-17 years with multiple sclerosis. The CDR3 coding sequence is TGTGCCAGCAGCTTAGGGGTCGGTCCTACGACTGGCTACACCTTC. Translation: CASSLGVGPTTGYTF.